These T cell receptor beta chains were read from a single sample in a study of spatial heterogeneity in lung cancer. TCRdb processed the 5' RACE reads anew with MiXCR; each CDR3 protein has one entry. The table records tens of thousands of distinct CDR3 sequences, approximately 21% of them present only once. This specimen consisted of PBMCs, obtained at surgery. These receptors were obtained from a male donor with early-stage non-small cell lung cancer. Both conserved end residues are trimmed from each CDR3. The D gene is left open where the match is weak.

TRBJ1-5	TRBV10-3	TRBD1	ATKGQGGNQPQH
TRBJ2-7	TRBV28	TRBD1	ASSQTGGATYEQY
TRBJ2-7	TRBV4-1	-	ASSQEGLSSYEQY
TRBJ2-7	TRBV6-1	-	ASSGPGLRKDEQY
TRBJ2-1	TRBV4-2	TRBD2	ASSTTAGGPYNEQF
TRBJ2-7	TRBV19	-	ASSIGFGHEQY
TRBJ2-3	TRBV3-1	-	ASSQNVDTQY
TRBJ2-7	TRBV20-1	-	SARRGNEQY
TRBJ2-1	TRBV7-6	TRBD2	ASSLPDGGGSYNEQF
TRBJ1-1	TRBV20-1	-	SARYRGLDTEAF
TRBJ2-7	TRBV29-1	-	SVADYEQY
TRBJ2-5	TRBV7-8	-	ASSLEGWETQY
TRBJ1-5	TRBV19	TRBD1	ASSRVWTGGKSYGQPQH
TRBJ1-2	TRBV20-1	-	SAREGLSSAYGYT
TRBJ2-1	TRBV20-1	TRBD2	SARAPTSGAYNEQF
TRBJ2-5	TRBV3-1	TRBD1	ASSPSQGEETQY
TRBJ1-6	TRBV5-6	-	ASSPRAVYNSPLH
TRBJ2-3	TRBV20-1	TRBD2	SASGGTTVAQY
TRBJ1-4	TRBV15	-	ATSRDLRSTNEKLF
TRBJ2-2	TRBV27	-	ASRFLRQGGHSGELF
TRBJ2-1	TRBV20-1	-	SARDRYSPYNEQF
TRBJ1-1	TRBV4-3	-	ASSQDTAFVQAF
TRBJ2-3	TRBV11-3	-	ASEPGSTDTQY
TRBJ2-1	TRBV12-3/TRBV12-4	-	ASSLRGEQF
TRBJ1-5	TRBV11-2	-	ASSSSGNQPQH
TRBJ2-4	TRBV7-8	-	ASSLNGKNIQY
TRBJ2-2	TRBV10-3	TRBD1	AISEYPGGGELF
TRBJ1-5	TRBV30	-	AWSLLDQPQH
TRBJ2-3	TRBV9	-	ASSVGATDTQY
TRBJ2-7	TRBV29-1	TRBD2	SVVDGGAFYEQY
TRBJ1-5	TRBV20-1	-	SAQEGVQPQH
TRBJ2-3	TRBV15	-	ATSRDPVALDTQY
TRBJ2-5	TRBV7-2	-	ASSPLGRWETQY
TRBJ2-6	TRBV29-1	-	SVERGSGVLT
TRBJ2-7	TRBV20-1	TRBD2	SARGPGLAGEQY
TRBJ1-2	TRBV6-5	-	ASSSTGRRDYT
TRBJ2-5	TRBV5-1	-	ASSLTDSQETQY
TRBJ1-3	TRBV9	-	ASSVGLDGNTIY
TRBJ1-6	TRBV6-6	TRBD1	ASSSSPGQSSYNSPLH
TRBJ2-2	TRBV7-9	-	ASSLEDAGELF
TRBJ2-5	TRBV7-9	-	ASSLLQGGDEETQY
TRBJ2-7	TRBV29-1	-	SVERGGFGEQY
TRBJ2-4	TRBV6-7	-	ASSYSPRGGAKNIQY
TRBJ2-2	TRBV18	-	ASSPVTGELF
TRBJ1-2	TRBV6-5	-	ASSSRGRPDGYGYT
TRBJ2-5	TRBV18	-	ASSPAGVPRGETQY
TRBJ1-1	TRBV3-1	-	ASSQALANTEAF
TRBJ1-1	TRBV6-2/TRBV6-3	-	ASSYGPTLGTEAF
TRBJ2-3	TRBV27	-	ASSRAWGTDTQY
TRBJ2-3	TRBV7-9	-	ASSPAGGPTDTQY
TRBJ2-1	TRBV7-9	-	AFDDINEQF
TRBJ2-2	TRBV4-1	-	ASSQILKRNTGELF
TRBJ2-1	TRBV5-6	-	ASSYYQVNEQF
TRBJ2-3	TRBV2	-	ASNHDPTDTQY
TRBJ2-3	TRBV4-2	TRBD2	ASSQELAGDTQY
TRBJ2-5	TRBV3-1	TRBD2	ASSLGLAGGTQETQY
TRBJ2-1	TRBV6-1	-	ASRAGSYEQF
TRBJ2-1	TRBV7-8	-	ASSLRQPYNEQF
TRBJ2-4	TRBV28	-	ASSLENIQY